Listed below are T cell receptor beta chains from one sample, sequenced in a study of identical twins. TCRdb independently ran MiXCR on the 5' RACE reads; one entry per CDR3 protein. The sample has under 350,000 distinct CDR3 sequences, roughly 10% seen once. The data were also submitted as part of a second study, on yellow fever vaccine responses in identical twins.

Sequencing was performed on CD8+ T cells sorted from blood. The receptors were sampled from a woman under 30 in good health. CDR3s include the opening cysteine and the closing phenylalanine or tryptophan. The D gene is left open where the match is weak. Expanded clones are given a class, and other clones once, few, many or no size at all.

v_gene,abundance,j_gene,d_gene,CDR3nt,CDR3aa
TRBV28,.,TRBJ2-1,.,TGTGCCAGCAGTTTATTCGGGGGCTACTACTACAATGAGCAGTTCTTC,CASSLFGGYYYNEQFF
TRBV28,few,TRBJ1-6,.,TGTGCCAGCAGTTTCCGCACGCTAGGCTCACCCCTCCACTTT,CASSFRTLGSPLHF
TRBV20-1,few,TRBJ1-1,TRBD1,TGCAGTGCTGGCCTAACAGGGGCCGCTGAAGCTTTCTTT,CSAGLTGAAEAFF
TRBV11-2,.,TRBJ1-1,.,TGTGCCAGCAGCCTCCTTAAGTGTCGGGACTCCTGGCGGAACACTGAAGCTTTCTTT,CASSLLKCRDSWRNTEAFF
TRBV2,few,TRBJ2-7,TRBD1,TGTGCCAGCGGTGGGACAGAGTCCTACGAGCAGTACTTC,CASGGTESYEQYF
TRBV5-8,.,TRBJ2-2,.,TGTGCCAGCAGCTTGGAAAGGGTGCTGATGATCACCGGGGAGCTGTTTTTT,CASSLERVLMITGELFF
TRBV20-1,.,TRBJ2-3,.,TGCAGTGCTAGAGGCTTTACTGGGCAGGGATCTAGCACAGATACGCAGTATTTT,CSARGFTGQGSSTDTQYF
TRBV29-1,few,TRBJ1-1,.,TGCAGCGTTGTCCCAGGGTGGGCGAACACTGAAGCTTTCTTT,CSVVPGWANTEAFF
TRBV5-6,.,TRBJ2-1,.,TGTGCCAGCAGCTTGGCCTGGAATGAGCAGTTCTTC,CASSLAWNEQFF
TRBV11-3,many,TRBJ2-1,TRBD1,TGTGCCAGCAGCGCCCGGACAGGGCACAATGAGCAGTTCTTC,CASSARTGHNEQFF
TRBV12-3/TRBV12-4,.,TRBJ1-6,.,TGTGCCAGCAGTCCCCCCCCAAGCAGCTCCTATAATTCACCCCTCCACTTT,CASSPPPSSSYNSPLHF
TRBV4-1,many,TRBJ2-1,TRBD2,TGCGCCAGCAGCCCTGGATCTAGGGGACTAGCGCATGAGCAGTTCTTC,CASSPGSRGLAHEQFF
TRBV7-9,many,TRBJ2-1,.,TGTGCCAGCAGCTCCACCTCGAATGAGCAGTTCTTC,CASSSTSNEQFF
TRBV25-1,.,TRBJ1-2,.,TGTGCCAGCTTTAAAGTGAGGGTTGGCTACACCTTC,CASFKVRVGYTF
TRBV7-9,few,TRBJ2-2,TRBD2,TGTGCCAGCAGCTTAGAGGGACTAGCCGTCGGGGAGCTGTTTTTT,CASSLEGLAVGELFF
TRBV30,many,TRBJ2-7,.,TGTGCCTGGAGTGTAGGAGCAGGCTACGAGCAGTACTTC,CAWSVGAGYEQYF
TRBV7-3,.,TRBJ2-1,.,TGTGCCAGCAGCGACGACGGATACAATGAGCAGTTCTTC,CASSDDGYNEQFF
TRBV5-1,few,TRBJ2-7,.,TGCGCCAGCAGCCTTTCGGGACGCCTTGACGAGCAGTACTTC,CASSLSGRLDEQYF
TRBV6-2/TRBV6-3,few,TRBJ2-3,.,TGTGCCAGCAGTTACTCGACCCTTTTGACCACAGATACGCAGTATTTT,CASSYSTLLTTDTQYF
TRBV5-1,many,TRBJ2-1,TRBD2,TGCGCCAGCAGCTCCCTTGCTAGCGGGGGTCTCGATGAGCAGTTCTTC,CASSSLASGGLDEQFF
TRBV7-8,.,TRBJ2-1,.,TGTGCCAGCGGGCCTTATCGAGGTGAGCAGTTCTTC,CASGPYRGEQFF
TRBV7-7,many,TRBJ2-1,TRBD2,TGTGCTAGCAGCCTGACTAGCGGGAGGGCCTCCTACAATGAGCAGTTCTTC,CASSLTSGRASYNEQFF
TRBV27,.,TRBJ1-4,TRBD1,TGTGCCAGCACGCCAGCGCCGGGACAGGGCCGGGAAAAACTGTTTTTT,CASTPAPGQGREKLFF
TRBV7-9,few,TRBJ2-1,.,TGTGCCAGCGAAGTATTAAACAATGAGCAGTTCTTC,CASEVLNNEQFF
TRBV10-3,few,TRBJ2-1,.,TGTGCCATCACTATGGCCAGACCTATCGGTCTGTCGACCAATGAGCAGTTCTTC,CAITMARPIGLSTNEQFF
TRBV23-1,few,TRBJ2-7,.,TGCGCCAGCAGTCAGAAGTACTGGTCCTACGAGCAGTACTTC,CASSQKYWSYEQYF
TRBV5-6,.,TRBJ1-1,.,TGTGCCAGCAGCTTAGGACTGGGGCAAATGAACACTGAAGCTTTCTTT,CASSLGLGQMNTEAFF
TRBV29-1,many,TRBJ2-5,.,TGCAGCGTTGAGTTCTGGGACCAAGAGACCCAGTACTTC,CSVEFWDQETQYF
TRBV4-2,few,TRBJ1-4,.,TGTGCCAGCAGCCAAGATCCCGGGGTTGGAGAAAAACTGTTTTTT,CASSQDPGVGEKLFF
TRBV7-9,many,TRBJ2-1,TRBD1,TGTGCCAGCAGCTCGGTAAGGGACAGGATATACAATGAGCAGTTCTTC,CASSSVRDRIYNEQFF
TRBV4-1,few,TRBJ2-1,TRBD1,TGCGCCAGCAGCCTAGGGGACAGGGTGGAGCCTACCTACAATGAGCAGTTCTTC,CASSLGDRVEPTYNEQFF
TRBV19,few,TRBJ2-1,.,TGTGCCAGTAGTATGACCAGCCCTAGCCCACCGGGGAATGAGCAGTTCTTC,CASSMTSPSPPGNEQFF
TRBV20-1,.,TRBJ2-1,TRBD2,TGCAGTGCTAGAGATCGGGACGGGACTAGCGGGAGAGAGAGATACAATGAGCAGTTCTTC,CSARDRDGTSGRERYNEQFF